This T cell receptor (beta chain) was recorded in a study of blood T cell repertoires in COVID-19. The overall study: Spain, Italy and the United States supplied samples that represented acute and convalescent COVID-19. T cells, B-cell-depleted T cells, or PBMCs supplied cDNA or gDNA.

Original data processing: Cell counts per sample came from amplifying reference gene primers. Some clones are missing from TCRdb's copy, which holds only in-frame ones; the method was immunoSEQ multiplex PCR. D and trimming were read from the DNA, whereas the V and J calls and clone size are those reported in that table. Of roughly 270,000 clones in the sample, around 90% are singletons; the top ten hold roughly 9.1%. Material for sequencing was peripheral blood. This clonotype originated in a man aged 18-30 years with active or convalescent COVID-19.

CDR3 sequence reads: CASSERGRDTGELFF. In DNA form, the CDR3 reads TGTGCCAGCAGCGAGAGGGGGCGGGACACCGGGGAGCTGTTTTTT. This chain links TRBV9 with TRBJ2-2; 7 bases map to TRBD1. The CDR3 consists of 15 residues. CDR1 SGDLS and CDR2 YYNGEE come from the germline V gene. With V trimmed by 3 bases and J by 3 bases, 5 bases remained unmatched.